The sample holds a few counts of the clone carrying this T cell receptor beta chain. Its antigen is still unknown. The sample comes from a study of cytomegalovirus exposure and HLA in healthy donors. Study overall: Ancestry clustering placed more than 65% of 350 to 500 genotyped donors in the Caucasian-associated cluster.

CDR1 SGHAT and CDR2 FQNNGV come from the germline V gene. The CDR3 is 12 amino acids. V was shortened by 6 bases and J by 0 bases, with 6 bases between the two germline ends. Findings of the study overall: With later analysis, a missense DCLRE1C variant became linked to TCR beta V- and J-gene trimming.

It was with 60 Vbeta and 13 Jbeta primers that the PCR ran. Some clones are missing from TCRdb's copy, which holds only in-frame ones; the method was immunoSEQ multiplex PCR. The data hold about 160,000 clones, with roughly 82% observed a single time. What was sequenced was PBMCs. The chain is built from TRBV11-2 and TRBJ2-7; D is unclear. This clonotype was sampled from a girl between 5 and 17 years old in good health and CMV-seropositive. In DNA form, the CDR3 reads TGTGCCAGCAGTTCCAGCTCCTACGAGCAGTACTTC. Translated, it gives CASSSSSYEQYF.